A selection of T cell receptor beta chains follows, all from one sample in a study of cytomegalovirus exposure and HLA in healthy donors. Sequencing used immunoSEQ multiplex PCR; TCRdb keeps in-frame clones, though not all of them. The repertoire holds 130,000 or so clones, with around 75% as singletons. The material sequenced was PBMCs. These receptors were taken from a woman in her 40s in good health and CMV-seropositive. Both conserved end residues are part of each CDR3. A D gene is named only where the DNA matches it firmly. Clone size is not always given. Where it is, it says once, few, many or a class for expanded clones.

d_gene	len	v_gene	j_gene	abundance	CDR3aa	CDR3nt
NA	11	TRBV30	TRBJ1-2	NA	CAWNRPRGYTF	TGTGCCTGGAACCGCCCGAGGGGCTACACCTTC
TRBD2	21	TRBV4-3	TRBJ2-1	NA	CASSQDNPSVAGPPKYNEQFF	TGCGCCAGCAGCCAAGATAACCCGTCGGTAGCGGGACCTCCTAAATACAATGAGCAGTTCTTC
NA	15	TRBV11-2	TRBJ1-6	NA	CASSSVRGGNSPLHF	TGTGCCAGCAGCTCCGTGCGGGGGGGAAATTCACCCCTCCACTTT
TRBD2	15	TRBV5-4	TRBJ2-5	NA	CASRKLAGVGETQYF	TGTGCCAGCAGGAAACTAGCGGGAGTCGGTGAGACCCAGTACTTC
TRBD1	16	TRBV7-2	TRBJ1-3	NA	CASSRDRAFSGNTIYF	TGTGCCAGCAGCCGGGACAGGGCGTTCTCTGGAAACACCATATATTTT
NA	14	TRBV7-9	TRBJ1-4	NA	CASSSGQYNEKLFF	TGTGCCAGCAGCTCCGGACAGTATAATGAAAAACTGTTTTTT
NA	14	TRBV6-5	TRBJ2-2	NA	CASRQGANTGELFF	TGTGCCAGCAGACAGGGTGCGAACACCGGGGAGCTGTTTTTT
NA	13	TRBV28	TRBJ1-2	NA	CASSKGAILGYTF	TGTGCCAGCAGTAAAGGGGCCATTCTAGGCTACACCTTC
NA	15	TRBV27	TRBJ2-3	NA	CASSFLSLATDTQYF	TGTGCCAGCAGTTTTTTAAGTCTAGCGACAGATACGCAGTATTTT
NA	16	TRBV6-4	TRBJ1-2	NA	CASSDTYRVRNYGYTF	TGTGCCAGCAGTGACACCTACAGAGTTCGTAACTATGGCTACACCTTC
NA	17	TRBV9	TRBJ1-1	few	CASSVVDNREADTEAFF	TGTGCCAGCAGCGTAGTTGACAATCGGGAGGCTGACACTGAAGCTTTCTTT
NA	12	TRBV7-9	TRBJ1-1	NA	CASSRGNTEAFF	TGTGCCAGCAGCAGGGGGAACACTGAAGCTTTCTTT
TRBD1	14	TRBV19	TRBJ1-5	NA	CASRRTGQDQPQHF	TGTGCCAGTAGGAGGACAGGGCAAGATCAGCCCCAGCATTTT
TRBD1	18	TRBV7-3	TRBJ2-5	NA	CASSLMGLGQGGQETQYF	TGTGCCAGCAGCTTAATGGGTTTAGGACAGGGGGGACAAGAGACCCAGTACTTC
TRBD1	17	TRBV5-1	TRBJ1-5	NA	CASSPDPTGSGNQPQHF	TGCGCCAGCAGTCCCGATCCGACAGGGAGTGGCAATCAGCCCCAGCATTTT
NA	13	TRBV28	TRBJ1-5	NA	CASSVTGFQPQHF	TGTGCCAGCAGTGTCACAGGGTTTCAGCCCCAGCATTTT
NA	13	TRBV27	TRBJ2-1	NA	CASSLRLGYEQFF	TGTGCCAGCAGTCTACGACTCGGGTATGAGCAGTTCTTC
NA	15	TRBV30	TRBJ1-5	NA	CAWSVGVGRDQPQHF	TGTGCCTGGAGTGTAGGGGTGGGCAGGGATCAGCCCCAGCATTTT
NA	13	TRBV15	TRBJ2-2	NA	CATSQTVTGELFF	TGTGCCACCAGTCAGACTGTCACCGGGGAGCTGTTTTTT
NA	16	TRBV5-1	TRBJ2-7	NA	CASSTAFKTASYEQYF	TGCGCCAGCAGCACGGCCTTTAAAACAGCCTCCTACGAGCAGTACTTC
TRBD1	15	TRBV5-5	TRBJ2-5	few	CASRTGTAVWETQYF	TGTGCCAGCAGAACCGGGACAGCAGTGTGGGAGACCCAGTACTTC
NA	10	TRBV20-1	TRBJ1-1	NA	CSAEAGKAFF	TGCAGTGCGGAAGCGGGAAAAGCTTTCTTT
TRBD1	14	TRBV5-4	TRBJ2-7	once	CASSYGQDLYEQYF	TGTGCCAGCAGTTATGGACAGGACCTCTACGAGCAGTACTTC
NA	20	TRBV4-3	TRBJ1-2	NA	CASSQVAGAGTGGDDYGYTF	TGCGCCAGCAGCCAAGTAGCGGGGGCGGGAACAGGCGGGGATGACTATGGCTACACCTTC
TRBD1	15	TRBV11-1	TRBJ1-1	NA	CASSLARTGNTEAFF	TGTGCCAGCAGCTTAGCGCGGACAGGAAACACTGAAGCTTTCTTT
TRBD1	15	TRBV4-1	TRBJ1-2	NA	CASSQASTGVRGYTF	TGCGCCAGCAGCCAAGCCTCGACAGGGGTAAGAGGCTACACCTTC
NA	13	TRBV7-2	TRBJ2-5	few	CASSFERKETQYF	TGTGCCAGCAGCTTCGAGCGGAAAGAGACCCAGTACTTC
NA	13	TRBV15	TRBJ2-4	NA	CATSVGGLDIQYF	TGTGCCACCAGCGTAGGGGGATTGGACATTCAGTACTTC
NA	17	TRBV4-3	TRBJ1-2	NA	CASSQVSYEGADYGYTF	TGCGCCAGCAGCCAAGTTTCATACGAGGGCGCGGACTATGGCTACACCTTC
NA	16	TRBV27	TRBJ2-7	few	CASSLSPSGRTYEQYF	TGTGCCAGCAGTTTATCGCCCTCTGGCAGGACCTACGAGCAGTACTTC
NA	13	TRBV4-3	TRBJ2-5	NA	CASSRGLQETQYF	TGCGCCAGCAGCCGGGGACTGCAAGAGACCCAGTACTTC
TRBD2	15	TRBV4-3	TRBJ2-5	NA	CASSRSGGRGETQYF	TGCGCCAGCAGCAGGAGCGGGGGGAGGGGGGAGACCCAGTACTTC
NA	16	TRBV5-4	TRBJ1-3	NA	CASSRETTVAGNTIYF	TGTGCCAGCAGCCGCGAGACGACAGTAGCTGGAAACACCATATATTTT
TRBD2	17	TRBV4-3	TRBJ2-7	NA	CASSLGLAGGGFYEQYF	TGCGCCAGCAGCCTGGGACTAGCGGGAGGGGGATTCTACGAGCAGTACTTC
TRBD1	13	TRBV2	TRBJ1-2	NA	CASSGQGAGGYTF	TGTGCCAGCAGTGGACAGGGGGCGGGTGGCTACACCTTC
NA	13	TRBV15	TRBJ2-7	NA	CATSSNQGYEQYF	TGTGCCACCAGCAGTAACCAGGGCTACGAGCAGTACTTC
TRBD1	16	TRBV9	TRBJ1-2	NA	CASSTDPGQEAYGYTF	TGTGCCAGCAGCACAGACCCGGGACAGGAGGCCTATGGCTACACCTTC
TRBD1	12	TRBV6-1	TRBJ1-1	NA	CASSWDRLRAFF	TGTGCCAGCAGTTGGGACAGGCTGAGGGCTTTCTTT
NA	15	TRBV2	TRBJ1-2	NA	CATLPDGVGHYGYTF	TGTGCCACCTTGCCGGATGGAGTAGGCCACTATGGCTACACCTTC
NA	15	TRBV5-6	TRBJ1-3	NA	CASSLRRSSGNTIYF	TGTGCCAGCAGCTTGAGGCGGAGCTCTGGAAACACCATATATTTT
TRBD1	12	TRBV30	TRBJ1-6	NA	CAWGGQASPLHF	TGTGCCTGGGGGGGACAGGCTTCACCCCTCCACTTT
TRBD2	15	TRBV10-3	TRBJ2-3	NA	CAALRTSGPTDTQYF	TGTGCCGCCCTCCGGACTAGCGGTCCCACAGATACGCAGTATTTT
NA	14	TRBV6-6	TRBJ1-1	NA	CASSHSTANTEAFF	TGTGCCAGCAGCCATTCGACAGCGAACACTGAAGCTTTCTTT
NA	15	TRBV7-3	TRBJ2-1	NA	CASSLDLSSYNEQFF	TGTGCCAGCAGCCTAGATCTGAGCTCCTACAATGAGCAGTTCTTC
NA	16	TRBV7-9	TRBJ2-1	NA	CASSLTGFGSYNEQFF	TGTGCCAGCAGCTTGACCGGGTTTGGGTCCTACAATGAGCAGTTCTTC
NA	14	TRBV9	TRBJ2-1	NA	CASSGTQTRLEQFF	TGTGCCAGCAGCGGAACCCAGACTAGGCTCGAGCAGTTCTTC
TRBD2	16	TRBV7-2	TRBJ2-7	NA	CASSPGVRRGWYEQYF	TGTGCCAGCAGCCCGGGTGTTCGGCGGGGGTGGTACGAGCAGTACTTC
NA	14	TRBV6-1	TRBJ1-1	NA	CASSEVTGLTEAFF	TGTGCCAGCAGTGAAGTTACAGGGCTGACTGAAGCTTTCTTT
NA	14	TRBV5-1	TRBJ2-7	few	CASSTGASSYEQYF	TGCGCCAGCAGTACCGGAGCCTCCTCCTACGAGCAGTACTTC
TRBD1	15	TRBV6-1	TRBJ1-2	few	CASSEQGQGDYGYTF	TGTGCCAGCAGTGAACAGGGACAGGGGGACTATGGCTACACCTTC
NA	12	TRBV28	TRBJ1-5	NA	CASSLSGRPQHF	TGTGCCAGCAGTTTATCTGGGCGGCCCCAGCATTTT
TRBD2	18	TRBV9	TRBJ2-3	NA	CASSVGLAGGLLSDTQYF	TGTGCCAGCAGCGTAGGGCTAGCGGGGGGGCTTTTATCAGATACGCAGTATTTT
TRBD1	18	TRBV5-5	TRBJ1-2	NA	CASSLVGKHRGEGYGYTF	TGTGCCAGCAGCTTGGTGGGGAAGCACAGGGGAGAGGGATATGGCTACACCTTC
TRBD1	14	TRBV10-3	TRBJ1-1	NA	CAISLDRGGTEAFF	TGTGCCATCAGCCTTGACAGGGGGGGAACTGAAGCTTTCTTT
TRBD1	15	TRBV30	TRBJ1-1	NA	CAWSLLPGQGTEAFF	TGTGCCTGGAGTCTTCTCCCGGGACAGGGGACTGAAGCTTTCTTT
NA	14	TRBV6-5	TRBJ1-1	NA	CASSYFRVFSEAFF	TGTGCCAGCAGTTACTTCAGGGTGTTTAGTGAAGCTTTCTTT
TRBD1	13	TRBV6-5	TRBJ1-1	NA	CASTRTGNTEAFF	TGTGCCAGCACCCGGACAGGGAACACTGAAGCTTTCTTT